This T cell receptor (beta chain) was found in a study of blood T cell repertoires in COVID-19. Study in general: Samples of COVID-19 (acute and convalescent) were obtained from the United States, Italy and Spain. The cDNA or gDNA used as material had been derived from T cells, B-cell-depleted T cells, or PBMCs.

Trimming cost V 7 bases and J 7 bases; bases outside gene matches: 6. CDR1 and CDR2 from the germline V gene are SEHNR and FQNEAQ (reference sequence). The CDR3 spans 14 residues. Original processing notes: From reference gene primer amplification, estimates of nucleated cell counts were derived. Assay used: immunoSEQ multiplex PCR; TCRdb lists only in-frame clones, some missing. V and J calls and clone size are given by that table; D and trimming were obtained from the DNA. The sample includes about 320,000 clones, approximately 85% of them seen just once. Material: peripheral blood. V usage is TRBV7-9 and J usage is TRBJ1-6, with 8 bases lining up with TRBD1. The TCR was taken from a human donor in a cohort sampled during active COVID-19. DNA for the CDR3: TGTGCCAGCACCCAGACAGGGGACAATTCACCCCTCCACTTT. Translated, it gives CASTQTGDNSPLHF.